This TCR beta chain originates from a study of T cells in Graves' hyperthyroidism and ophthalmopathy. As for the study in general: The blood sample was taken at first diagnosis, before treatment began. Study results and limitations: Blood held most thyroid clonotypes expanded above 0.001 frequency.

This clonotype occurred many times. The antigen remains unidentified. TCR beta CDR3 regions were amplified from RNA transcripts. RT-PCR in the first round (using the HTBI primer set) targeted the TCR CDR3. TCRdb processed the multiplex PCR reads anew with MiXCR; each CDR3 protein has one entry. This sample has around 400,000 distinct CDR3 sequences, with approximately 15% found just once. It was at first hyperthyroidism diagnosis, before any ophthalmopathy symptoms, that the blood sample was taken. Germline-derived CDR1 and CDR2 are MDHEN and SYDVKM. The CDR3 is 11 amino acids. V lost 2 bases to trimming and J lost 5 bases, with 3 bases between them.

This chain uses TRBV28 with TRBJ1-1, with D uncertain. Sample: blood. This TCR came from a woman under 30 with Graves' hyperthyroidism that later progressed to Graves' ophthalmopathy. The CDR3 reads CASSLMTEAFF. The CDR3 DNA reads as TGTGCCAGCAGTTTAATGACTGAAGCTTTCTTT.